These 22 T cell receptor beta chains were sequenced from one sample in a study of T cell responses to AZD1222 COVID-19 vaccine. The assay was immunoSEQ multiplex PCR, and TCRdb's table has in-frame clones only and misses some. Of more than 100,000 clones detected, roughly 88% appear once; the ten largest clones hold 20% to 25%. The starting material was peripheral blood, obtained on day 0 of AZD1222 vaccination. Receptors were obtained from an adult in good health.

Of note for this clone: At the DNA level, this CDR3 is encoded by other sequences in the same sample as well. This chain joins TRBV28 and TRBJ1-2; possible D gene TRBD1, 5 bases. CDR1 and CDR2 (germline): MDHEN, SYDVKM. Trimming took off 10 bases at V and 5 bases at J, with 11 bases between the two ends. This CDR3 has 11 residues. Written as DNA, the CDR3 is TGTGCCACCCGACGGGGGTATGGCTACACCTTC. It specifies CATRRGYGYTF.

The rearrangement joins TRBV7-2 to TRBJ1-4, with D possibly being TRBD1 (6 bases). Germline V lookup: CDR1 SGHTA, CDR2 FQGNSA. The CDR3 is 14 residues long. With 5 bases removed from V and 7 bases from J, the gap between germline ends came to 14 bases. The CDR3 loop is CASSRGGRVEKLFF. The CDR3 DNA follows: TGTGCCAGCAGCAGGGGGGGGCGCGTTGAAAAACTGTTTTTT.

The rearrangement joins TRBV6-4 to TRBJ2-7, with TRBD1 matching 10 bases. The J segment lost 4 bases and the V segment lost 4 bases, leaving 10 bases of the junction unmatched. The CDR3 contains 16 residues. Per the germline V gene, CDR1 is MRHNA and CDR2 is SNTAGT. The CDR3 nucleotides read TGTGCCAGCAGTGCCCAACCCGGGACAGGGGTTTACGAGCAGTACTTC. It codes for CASSAQPGTGVYEQYF.

The rearrangement joins TRBV15 to TRBJ1-5, with D unclear. V lost 0 bases and J lost 7, with 7 bases in between. This CDR3 region has 13 residues. Germline CDR1 LNHNV, CDR2 YYDKDF (reference sequence). The CDR3 bases are TGTGCCACCAGCAGAGATCTCGAGCAGCCCCAGCATTTT. This codes for CATSRDLEQPQHF.

The rearrangement links TRBV4-3 to TRBJ1-5; 10 bases agree with TRBD1. CDR1 LGHNA and CDR2 YSLEER come from the germline V gene. The CDR3 length is 15 residues. V was clipped by 6 bases and J by 6 bases; unmatched bases: 8. CDR3 protein: CASSPTGGYGQPQHF. In DNA, the CDR3 is TGCGCCAGCAGTCCGACAGGGGGCTACGGTCAGCCCCAGCATTTT.

The rearrangement uses TRBV6-5 and TRBJ2-5, with D uncertain. This CDR3 has 13 residues. CDR1 and CDR2 from the germline V gene are MNHEY and SVGAGI. V lost 2 bases and J 5 bases, leaving 9 bases between the germline ends. CDR3 residues: CASSYGERETQYF. Written as DNA, the CDR3 is TGTGCCAGCAGTTACGGCGAGAGGGAGACCCAGTACTTC.

The chain carries TRBV19 and TRBJ2-7; D gene uncertain. CDR3 length equals 14 residues. The V end lost 3 bases, the J end lost 3 bases, and 12 bases lay between the germline ends. CDR1 is LNHDA and CDR2 is SQIVND in the germline V gene (reference sequence). The CDR3 reads CASSMGQGLYEQYF. The CDR3 nucleotides are TGTGCCAGTAGTATGGGCCAAGGGCTCTACGAGCAGTACTTC.

The CDR3 loop is CASSASGVRSNQPQHF. Here the CDR3 DNA reads TGTGCCAGCAGTGCTTCAGGGGTGAGAAGCAATCAGCCCCAGCATTTT. V is TRBV6-1 and J is TRBJ1-5; D might be TRBD1 (6 bases). CDR1 and CDR2 (germline): MNHNS, SASEGT. This CDR3 region has 16 residues. V lost 4 bases, J lost 1 base, and 14 bases lay in between.

The chain is built from TRBV12-3 or TRBV12-4 and TRBJ2-1; 7 bases match TRBD1. CDR3 size: 13 residues. The ends lost 5 bases at V and 12 bases at J; junction bases unmatched: 10. CDR3 in DNA: TGTGCCAGCAGTAGGGGGCCCGACCGCGGGCAGTTCTTC. Protein product: CASSRGPDRGQFF.

This sequence joins TRBV18 and TRBJ1-1; D ambiguous. CDR3 length: 13 amino acids. V was pared by 4 bases and J by 1 base, with 7 bases between. Per the germline V gene, CDR1 is KGHSH and CDR2 is LQKENI. CDR3 coding DNA: TGTGCCAGCTCACAGGGAGGGAACACTGAAGCTTTCTTT. Encoded protein: CASSQGGNTEAFF.

This clone was seen many times. The chain recombines TRBV7-8 with TRBJ2-7; 7 bases fit TRBD1. The germline V gene has CDR1 SGHVS and CDR2 FQNEAQ. This CDR3 comprises 16 residues. The V and J ends lost 2 bases and 1 base, in that order; junction bases with no gene match: 8. CDR3 sequence: CASSLYDRDLSYEQYF. The DNA for the CDR3 is TGTGCCAGCAGCTTATACGACAGGGACCTTTCCTACGAGCAGTACTTC.

The table lists this clone with a few counts. The gene calls are TRBV5-4 and TRBJ2-7, with a tentative D call TRBD2 (6 bases). CDR1 and CDR2 (germline): SGHNT, YYREEE (reference sequence). This CDR3 has 14 residues. Trimming removed 4 bases from V and 0 bases from J, with 11 bases in between. The CDR3 DNA is TGTGCCAGCAGCCGTCCCGGGGGCTCCTACGAGCAGTACTTC. Translated: CASSRPGGSYEQYF.

The V call is TRBV15, the J call TRBJ2-1; the match to TRBD2 covers 7 bases. CDR1 and CDR2 (germline): LNHNV, YYDKDF (reference sequence). The V gene end was trimmed by 3 bases and the J gene end by 4 bases; junction bases not matched to a gene: 12. This CDR3 has 17 residues. The CDR3: CATSSPRLASDYNEQFF. CDR3 DNA sequence: TGTGCCACCAGCAGCCCTCGACTAGCCTCTGATTACAATGAGCAGTTCTTC.

The chain employs TRBV3-1 (or the pseudogene TRBV3-2) and TRBJ1-6, with D unresolved. The V gene's germline CDR1 is LGHDT and CDR2 YNNKEL (reference sequence). The CDR3 length is 17 residues. Trimming took off 0 bases at V and 4 bases at J, with 13 bases between the two ends. The CDR3 nucleotides read TGTGCCAGCAGCCAAGATTGGGCTGGACGATATAATTCACCCCTCCACTTT. Residues: CASSQDWAGRYNSPLHF.

The V call is TRBV5-4, the J call TRBJ2-7, with 7 positions matching TRBD1. The V gene's germline CDR1 is SGHNT and CDR2 YYREEE (reference sequence). V lost 1 base, J lost 6 bases, and 4 bases stayed unmatched. The CDR3 loop spans 13 amino acids. The CDR3 protein is CASSLPYRGEQYF. The CDR3 DNA is TGTGCCAGCAGCTTGCCCTACAGGGGCGAGCAGTACTTC.

This chain joins TRBV7-9 and TRBJ2-5; 9 bases line up with TRBD1. CDR3 size: 15 residues. V lost 5 bases and J lost 6; bases outside the gene matches: 10. The germline V gene has CDR1 SEHNR and CDR2 FQNEAQ (reference sequence). The CDR3 is CASSLSQGAGKTQYF. The CDR3 DNA reads TGTGCCAGCAGCCTTTCACAGGGGGCCGGTAAGACCCAGTACTTC.

The genes are TRBV29-1 and TRBJ2-3; TRBD2 agrees at 7 bases. The CDR3 is 14 amino acids. Germline V CDR1 and CDR2: SQVTM, ANQGSEA. V dropped 6 bases and J dropped 0; count of bases not matched to a gene: 6. This CDR3 reads CSVGSGSSTDTQYF. CDR3 sequence (DNA): TGCAGCGTCGGTAGCGGGTCTAGCACAGATACGCAGTATTTT.

The gene calls are TRBV6-2 or TRBV6-3 and TRBJ1-5, with 8 bases aligning to TRBD1. CDR3 size: 16 residues. The ends lost 4 bases at V and 4 bases at J; junction bases unmatched: 9. Germline values: CDR1 MNHEY, CDR2 SVGEGT. This CDR3 is CASSSTGTGLNQPQHF. The CDR3 coding sequence is TGTGCCAGCAGTTCAACCGGGACAGGTCTTAATCAGCCCCAGCATTTT.

The rearrangement links TRBV19 to TRBJ2-2; 8 bases line up with TRBD2. The CDR3 totals 13 residues. V gave up 7 bases and J gave up 5 bases; unmatched junction bases: 3. Germline V gene lookup returns CDR1 LNHDA and CDR2 SQIVND (reference sequence). The CDR3 DNA reads as TGTGCCAGTACGGGGGGGCCTACCGGGGAGCTGTTTTTT. The encoded protein is CASTGGPTGELFF. Using reference TRBV19 and TRBJ2-2 for the parts outside the CDR3, the full variable domain is DGGITQSPKYLFRKEGQNVTLSCEQNLNHDAMYWYRQDPGQGLRLIYYSQIVNDFQKGDIAEGYSVSREKKESFPLTVTSAQKNPTAFYLCASTGGPTGELFFGEGSRLTVL.

This clone was detected only a few times. The J gene is TRBJ2-5, the V gene TRBV11-1; D tentatively reads TRBD1 or TRBD2 (5 bases each). The CDR3 is 14 amino acids. Germline V gene data show CDR1 as SGHAT and CDR2 as FQDESV (reference sequence). V dropped 2 bases and J dropped 5 bases, with 12 bases sitting between them. CDR3 bases: TGTGCCAGCAGCTTATTGAGCAGGGAGGAGACCCAGTACTTC. Amino acids: CASSLLSREETQYF. Full variable domain (outside the CDR3, taken from reference TRBV11-1 and TRBJ2-5): EAEVAQSPRYKITEKSQAVAFWCDPISGHATLYWYRQILGQGPELLVQFQDESVVDDSQLPKDRFSAERLKGVDSTLKIQPAELGDSAMYLCASSLLSREETQYFGPGTRLLVL.

This sequence joins TRBV5-1 and TRBJ2-1; 8 bases are shared with TRBD1. V was clipped by 3 bases and J by 5 bases; unmatched bases: 7. Germline lookup yields CDR1 SGHRS and CDR2 YFSETQ. This CDR3 region has 15 residues. This CDR3 is CASSSSGQGHNEQFF. The DNA of the CDR3 is TGCGCCAGCAGCTCTTCTGGACAGGGCCACAATGAGCAGTTCTTC.

J is TRBJ1-1 and V is TRBV7-8; D is unresolved. The CDR3 totals 11 residues. V was shortened by 5 bases and J by 5 bases, with 6 bases between the two germline ends. Per germline, CDR1 SGHVS and CDR2 FQNEAQ. CDR3 loop: CASSPRTEAFF. CDR3 in DNA: TGTGCCAGCAGCCCGAGGACTGAAGCTTTCTTT.